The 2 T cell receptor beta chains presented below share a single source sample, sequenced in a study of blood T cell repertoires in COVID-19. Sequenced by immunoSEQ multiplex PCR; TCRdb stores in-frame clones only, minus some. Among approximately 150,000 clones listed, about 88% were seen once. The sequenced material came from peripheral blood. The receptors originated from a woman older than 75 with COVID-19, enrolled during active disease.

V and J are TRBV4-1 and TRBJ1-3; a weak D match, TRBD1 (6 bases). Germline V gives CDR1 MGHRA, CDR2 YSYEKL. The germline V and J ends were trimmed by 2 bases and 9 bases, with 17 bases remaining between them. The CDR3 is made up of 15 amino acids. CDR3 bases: TGCGCCAGCAGCCAACAGGTCCTACCCAGGGGCACCATATATTTT. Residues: CASSQQVLPRGTIYF.

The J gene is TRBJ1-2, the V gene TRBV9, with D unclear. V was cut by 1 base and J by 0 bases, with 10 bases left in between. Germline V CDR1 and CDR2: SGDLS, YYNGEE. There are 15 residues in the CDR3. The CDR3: CASSVQLNPNYGYTF. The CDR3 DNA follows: TGTGCCAGCAGCGTACAGTTGAACCCTAACTATGGCTACACCTTC. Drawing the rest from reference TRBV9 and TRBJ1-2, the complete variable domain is DSGVTQTPKHLITATGQRVTLRCSPRSGDLSVYWYQQSLDQGLQFLIQYYNGEERAKGNILERFSAQQFPDLHSELNLSSLELGDSALYFCASSVQLNPNYGYTFGSGTRLTVV.